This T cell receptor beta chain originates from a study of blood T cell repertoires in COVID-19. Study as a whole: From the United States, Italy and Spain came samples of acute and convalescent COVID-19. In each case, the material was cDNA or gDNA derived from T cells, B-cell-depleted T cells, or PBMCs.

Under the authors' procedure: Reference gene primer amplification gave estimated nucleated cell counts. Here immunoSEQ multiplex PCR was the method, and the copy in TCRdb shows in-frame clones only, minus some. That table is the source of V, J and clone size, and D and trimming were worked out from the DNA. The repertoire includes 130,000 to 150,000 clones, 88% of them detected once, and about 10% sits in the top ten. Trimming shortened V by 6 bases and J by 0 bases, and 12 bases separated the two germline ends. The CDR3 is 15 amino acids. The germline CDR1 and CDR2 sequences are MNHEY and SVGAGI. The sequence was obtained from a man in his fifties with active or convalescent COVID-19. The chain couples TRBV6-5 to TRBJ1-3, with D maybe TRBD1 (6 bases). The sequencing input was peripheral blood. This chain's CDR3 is CASRRQAVSGNTIYF. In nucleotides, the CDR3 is TGTGCCAGCAGGAGACAGGCCGTCTCTGGAAACACCATATATTTT.